The sequence of this TCR beta chain was determined in a study of cytomegalovirus exposure and HLA in healthy donors (dated by TCRdb to about 2017). Regarding the complete study: According to an earlier analysis of a few hundred of the donors, 150 million to 200 million T cells yielded over 90 million unique TCR beta sequences and approximately 300 Gb of sequence data. Genome-wide SNP genotypes for about 60% of the roughly 700 donors were used in a later genetic analysis, which treated that subset as a discovery cohort. The T cell repertoires of 670 or so subjects were profiled by immunosequencing and related to cytomegalovirus serostatus. A separate validation cohort of about 110 different subjects was used in addition to the roughly 720-subject first cohort. High-throughput TCR immunosequencing, statistical association of individual TCRs with disease status, and machine learning were combined to predict cytomegalovirus infection status. The study was designed to test whether signatures of past pathogen exposure could be identified by cataloging public T cell receptors. Roughly 300 gigabases of sequencing data and tens of millions of unique TCR sequences were included in an early release covering over 600 HLA-typed donors. Among approximately 370 genotyped donors of the cohort, an average of approximately 200,000 unique TCR beta nucleotide sequences was sequenced per donor, of which about 19% were non-productive. Alongside the repertoire data, information on donor age, sex, ethnicity and CMV serostatus was compiled. Among the roughly 370 genotyped donors, about 83% belonged to the genetic ancestry cluster associated with self-reported Caucasian donors. In the later analysis, no new phenotypic data were used to find candidate immune exposures; instead, reliance was placed on TCR beta sequences and their occurrence across donors. Every repertoire in the discovery cohort had been generated on one and the same sequencing platform. In a later analysis, previously published TCR beta repertoires from about 640 donors were re-analyzed and high-resolution HLA genotyping was added so that TCR occurrence patterns could be studied. Both class I and class II loci were covered by HLA typing, at four-digit resolution. An earlier analysis of around 640 of the donors used high-throughput TCR beta sequencing to judge whether each TCR beta V gene segment behaved as functional or pseudogenic. Because of strong linkage in the cohort, roughly five DR-DQ haplotypes were treated as single units for association and clustering. Typing coverage differed by locus: A, B, C, DRB1 and DQB1 were typed in roughly 629-630 donors, DQA1 in around 500, DPA1 in around 610, and DPB1 in about 450. Overall results and qualifications from the work: In a later genetic analysis, a missense DCLRE1C variant was associated with V-gene and J-gene trimming of TCR beta chains, and the association was replicated in an independent cohort. Cytomegalovirus status was reported to be diagnosed by the classifier with high specificity and sensitivity in both the original and validation cohorts. In an earlier analysis of about 600 of the donors, most TCR beta V segments appeared in productive rearrangements about 87% or about 30% of the time, broadly matching IMGT annotations. Because some donors lacked HLA typing at each locus, the association tests relied only on the typed subset. The study listed 164 TCR beta chains as associated with cytomegalovirus. The authors suggested that the approach could potentially be extended to other disease states and immunological phenotypes. Across donors, most TCR sequences were observed very rarely, whereas some public TCRs were present in many individuals. Immune exposure information for the cohort was limited to CMV serostatus. Sequencing depth was assumed to be roughly uniform across donors in the presence/absence analyses, though that assumption may not hold. A cluster of highly shared sequence variants was judged likely to represent a technical artifact of the sequencing pipeline. A further reported finding was that TCR beta sequences accurately predicted the HLA-A and HLA-B alleles for most subjects in the first cohort. Specific HLA alleles were associated with around 18,000 TCR beta sequences at a false discovery rate of 0.05 in a later analysis. Because counts were too low, about 17 rarely observed V segments, including chromosome 9 orphons, were excluded from the earlier analysis of several hundred of the donors. In vitro tests confirmed that a few of the cytomegalovirus-associated TCR beta chains recognize cytomegalovirus antigens. In a later analysis, TCR association rates were found to vary across HLA loci, with the most associated TCRs seen for DRB1 alleles and the fewest for HLA-C alleles. According to a later genetic analysis, donors in an Asian-associated ancestry cluster had fewer N-insertions in productive TCRs than the approximately 670-donor mean. The cohort was sequenced for TCR beta chains only, and without alpha or paired-chain data the features that could be detected were limited. In a later analysis, several top co-occurrence clusters were reported to appear linked to parvovirus B19, influenza, CMV and Epstein-Barr virus. When HLA alleles, especially DR and DQ, strongly co-occurred, TCR associations were difficult to assign to individual alleles. Linkage disequilibrium might explain the correlated functional status among segregating V segments, but an unknown experimental factor could not be ruled out. According to a later analysis, most CMV-associated TCR beta chains appeared to be HLA-restricted, and the HLA associations seemed to be driven largely by CMV exposure. In a later analysis, HLA-associated TCR beta chains showed more clonal expansion and lower generation probabilities than non-associated chains that were equally common.

The cohort comprised 666 healthy bone marrow donors. All cohort members were sampled while nominally healthy, although unrecorded immune exposures were likely present. The donor was CMV seropositive and belonged to the group of a few hundred seropositive cohort members. A peripheral blood sample was collected from each donor, and TCR beta sequencing was performed on peripheral blood mononuclear cells. The Qiagen DNeasy Blood Extraction Kit was used to extract genomic DNA from the blood cell samples. Receptor libraries were prepared by the immunoSEQ multiplex PCR assay. For the multiplex PCR, a mixture combining 60 forward primers for TCR Vbeta segments and 13 reverse primers for TCR Jbeta segments was used. A multiplex PCR assay on genomic DNA amplified the CDR3 region of rearranged TCR beta genes. The Illumina HiSeq System was used to sequence the amplified TCR beta libraries as 87-base-pair reads. The original methods were these. Across the roughly 600 repertoires, a later analysis counted tens of millions of unique TCR beta chains, roughly 11 million of which were shared by at least two donors. A nearest-neighbor algorithm error-corrected the raw reads and collapsed the reads into unique sequences, merging closely related sequences to remove PCR and sequencing errors. Alignment of CDR3 sequences to IMGT reference sequences was used to assign V, D and J gene segments. For a sequence to be retained, a match of at least six nucleotides was required to both a V gene segment and a J gene segment. Rearrangements were classified as productive when the CDR3 lacked stop codons and remained in frame with V and J, and all other rearrangements were classified as non-productive. CDR3 was defined according to IMGT convention as the region running from the second conserved V-encoded cysteine to the conserved J-encoded phenylalanine. In an earlier analysis of more than 550 of the donors, sequences lacking an unambiguous match to a single V gene segment were excluded. An earlier analysis of around 600 of the donors classified V segments as functional when productive rearrangements were above 56.7% and as segregating when the standard deviation between donors was above 5%. A statistical classification framework was built for diagnosing cytomegalovirus status from the catalog of TCR beta chain sequences. In a later analysis, V and J genes were assigned by comparing TCR nucleotide sequences against IMGT/GENE-DB human TR gene sequences. A later analysis assigned CDR3 sequences and most-parsimonious VDJ recombination scenarios with the TCRdist pipeline. A later analysis defined each TCR beta chain by its CDR3 amino acid sequence plus V-gene family, and excluded reads lacking a unique V-gene family. In a later analysis, around 650 highly shared, low-generation-probability nucleotide sequences were removed to address suspected cross-contamination and a sequencing artifact. For each public chain, a later analysis derived a clonal expansion index from normalized ranks of inferred template counts within each repertoire. In a later analysis, generation probabilities were computed with a VDJ recombination model fitted to out-of-frame rearrangements, and the resulting probabilities were checked against IGoR. In a later analysis, TCR-TCR, TCR-HLA and TCR-CMV co-occurrence was scored with hypergeometric tests, and a repertoire-size bias correction was applied to TCR pairs. In a later analysis, false discovery rates were estimated by permuting HLA or CMV assignments 20 times. In a later analysis, co-occurring TCRs were grouped using DBSCAN, and TCRdist sequence similarity was added for clustering within HLA-allele-positive subsets. Repertoires with fewer than 30,000 or more than 120,000 public chains were left out of co-occurrence clustering, as were about 5 repertoires with anomalous nucleotide sharing. TCRdb holds this immuneACCESS table with in-frame rearrangements only. Some clones are missing; in checked studies, unresolved V genes explain under half, and the rest has no known cause. The V and J calls and clone size come from that table; D and trimming were worked out from the DNA. The sample has tens of thousands of clones on record, around 82% of them singletons. The top ten constitute about 10% of the sample.

About this clone: The antigen it recognizes is unknown. No qualities accompany the bases; no much larger clone lies one base away.

The specimen was PBMCs. The TCR was taken from a woman aged 18-29 years in good health and CMV-seropositive.

The CDR3 region has the sequence CASSDRPGGDYGYTF. The DNA sequence is given as TGTGCCAGCAGTGACAGGCCCGGAGGGGACTATGGCTACACCTTC. This sequence uses TRBV6-4 and TRBJ1-2; a tentative D match to TRBD1 spans 5 bases. Deletion took 2 bases off V and 3 bases off J, with a span of 13 bases between the germline ends. From its cysteine to its phenylalanine, the CDR3 spans 15 amino acids. Just the 45-base CDR3 DNA is kept, in frame starting at base 1. The germline V gene gives CDR1 as MRHNA and CDR2 as SNTAGT.